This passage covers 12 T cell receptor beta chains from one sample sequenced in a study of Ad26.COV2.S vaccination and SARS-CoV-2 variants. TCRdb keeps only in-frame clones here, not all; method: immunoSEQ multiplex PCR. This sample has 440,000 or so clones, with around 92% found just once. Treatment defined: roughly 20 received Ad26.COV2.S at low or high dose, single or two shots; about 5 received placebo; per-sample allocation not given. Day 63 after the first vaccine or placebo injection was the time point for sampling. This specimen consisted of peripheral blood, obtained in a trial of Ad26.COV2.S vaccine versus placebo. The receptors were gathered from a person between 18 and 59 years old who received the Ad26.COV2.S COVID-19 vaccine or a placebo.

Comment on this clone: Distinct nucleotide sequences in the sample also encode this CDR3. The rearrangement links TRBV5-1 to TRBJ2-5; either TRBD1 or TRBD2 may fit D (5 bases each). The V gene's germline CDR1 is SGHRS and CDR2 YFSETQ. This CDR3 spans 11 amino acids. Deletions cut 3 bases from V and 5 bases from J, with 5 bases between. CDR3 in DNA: TGCGCCAGCAGCTGGGGGGAGACCCAGTACTTC. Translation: CASSWGETQYF.

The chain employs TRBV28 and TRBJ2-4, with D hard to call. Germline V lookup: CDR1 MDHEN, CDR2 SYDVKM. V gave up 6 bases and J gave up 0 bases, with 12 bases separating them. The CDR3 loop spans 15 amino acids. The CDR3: CASRRTEVAKNIQYF. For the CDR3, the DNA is TGTGCCAGCAGGCGTACAGAGGTAGCCAAAAACATTCAGTACTTC.

This CDR3 reads CASSWTGNQPQHF. The CDR3 region has the DNA TGTGCCAGCAGCTGGACAGGCAATCAGCCCCAGCATTTT. The chain combines TRBV27 with TRBJ1-5; tentatively, D is TRBD1 (6 bases). Trimming removed 6 bases at V and 2 bases at J, with 8 bases between. This CDR3 spans 13 amino acids. Germline assignment: CDR1 MNHEY and CDR2 SMNVEV (reference sequence).

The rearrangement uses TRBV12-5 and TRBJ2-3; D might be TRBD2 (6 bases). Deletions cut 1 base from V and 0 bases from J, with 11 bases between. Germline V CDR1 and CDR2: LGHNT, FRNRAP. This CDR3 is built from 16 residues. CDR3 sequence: CASGLATGASTDTQYF. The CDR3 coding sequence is TGTGCTAGTGGTTTGGCAACGGGAGCTAGCACAGATACGCAGTATTTT.

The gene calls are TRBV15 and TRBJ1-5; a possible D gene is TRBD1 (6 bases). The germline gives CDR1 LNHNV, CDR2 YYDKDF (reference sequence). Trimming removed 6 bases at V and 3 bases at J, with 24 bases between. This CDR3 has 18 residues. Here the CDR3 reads CATSKATTGKPSNQPQHF. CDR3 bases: TGTGCCACCAGTAAAGCAACGACAGGAAAACCTTCCAATCAGCCCCAGCATTTT.

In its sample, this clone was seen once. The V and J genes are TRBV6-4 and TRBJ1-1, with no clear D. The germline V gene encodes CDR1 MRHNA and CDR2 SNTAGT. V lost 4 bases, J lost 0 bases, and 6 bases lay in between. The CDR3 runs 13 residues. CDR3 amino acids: CASSVRMNTEAFF. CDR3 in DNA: TGTGCCAGCAGTGTTCGCATGAACACTGAAGCTTTCTTT.

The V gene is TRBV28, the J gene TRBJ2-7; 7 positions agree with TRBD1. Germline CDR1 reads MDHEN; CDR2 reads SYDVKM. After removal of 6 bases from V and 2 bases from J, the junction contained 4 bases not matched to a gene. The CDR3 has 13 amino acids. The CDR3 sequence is CASRTGLAYEQYF. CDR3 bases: TGTGCCAGCAGGACAGGGTTAGCCTACGAGCAGTACTTC.

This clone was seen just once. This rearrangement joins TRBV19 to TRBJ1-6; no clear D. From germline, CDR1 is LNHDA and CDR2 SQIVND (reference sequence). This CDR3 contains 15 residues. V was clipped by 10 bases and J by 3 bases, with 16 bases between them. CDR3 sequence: CATRPKLDYNSPLHF. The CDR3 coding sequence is TGTGCCACCCGACCCAAACTGGACTATAATTCACCCCTCCACTTT.

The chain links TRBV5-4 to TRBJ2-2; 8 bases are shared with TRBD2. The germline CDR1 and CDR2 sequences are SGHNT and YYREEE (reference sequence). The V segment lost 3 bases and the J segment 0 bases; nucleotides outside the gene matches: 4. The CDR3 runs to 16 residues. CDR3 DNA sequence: TGTGCCAGCAGCTCCGGGGGGGGAACGAACACCGGGGAGCTGTTTTTT. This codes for CASSSGGGTNTGELFF.

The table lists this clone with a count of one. The DNA for the CDR3 is TGTGCCAGCCAGGGAGGGAGCAATCAGCCCCAGCATTTT. It encodes CASQGGSNQPQHF. The chain uses TRBV19 and TRBJ1-5; TRBD1 might be the D (5 bases). CDR1 LNHDA and CDR2 SQIVND come from the germline V gene (reference sequence). The CDR3 runs 13 residues. The V gene lost 9 bases and the J gene lost 1 base, with 10 bases spanning the gap.

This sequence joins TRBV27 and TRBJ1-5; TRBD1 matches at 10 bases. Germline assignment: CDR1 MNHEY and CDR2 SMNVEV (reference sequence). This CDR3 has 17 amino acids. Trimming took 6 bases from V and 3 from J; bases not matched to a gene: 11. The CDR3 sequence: CASSQGWGQGNNQPQHF. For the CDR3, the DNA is TGTGCCAGCAGCCAGGGGTGGGGACAGGGGAACAATCAGCCCCAGCATTTT.

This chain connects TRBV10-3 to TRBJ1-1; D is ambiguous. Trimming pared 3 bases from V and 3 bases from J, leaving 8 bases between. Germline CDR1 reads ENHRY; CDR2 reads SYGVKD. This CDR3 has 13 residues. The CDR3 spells CAISDIGYTEAFF. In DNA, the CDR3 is TGTGCCATCAGTGATATAGGGTACACTGAAGCTTTCTTT.